The rows below give T cell receptor beta chains drawn from one sample of a study of blood T cell repertoires in COVID-19. Assay: immunoSEQ multiplex PCR; the TCRdb copy retains only in-frame clones and omits some. The table records more than 70,000 clones, around 87% of them present only once. The specimen sequenced was peripheral blood. The receptors were gathered from a woman aged 45 to 65 with active or convalescent COVID-19. The conserved cysteine and the conserved F or W are not part of the CDR3 here. D genes are given only for firm matches.

d_call,v_call,cdr3_aa
TRBD1,TRBV14,ASSPDRRPSSGNTIY
.,TRBV6-2/TRBV6-3,ASSYGRVLVRNQPQH
TRBD1,TRBV27,ASSYGTGNQPQH
.,TRBV6-5,ASSRDTSNQPQH
TRBD1,TRBV5-1,ASSPRTGGGNEQF
.,TRBV20-1,SASNPGRALLRSQPQH
.,TRBV30,AWRGAGIGEKLF
.,TRBV7-8,ASSLASGALRDTIY
.,TRBV4-3,ASSQGPQRAVSYEQY
TRBD1,TRBV6-2/TRBV6-3,ASTPWGQPYNEQF
TRBD1,TRBV7-9,ASSPGQGNTEAF
TRBD2,TRBV6-5,ASRRLAGTGDEQF
.,TRBV6-1,ASSEWAGADTQY
.,TRBV7-9,ASSGTLGTEAF
.,TRBV2,ASSDAGVPSSNIQY
TRBD1,TRBV4-1,ASSPDRGPGNSPLH
TRBD2,TRBV7-2,ASSSGGLAGADTQY
.,TRBV7-3,ASSAGRALGAF
.,TRBV4-3,ASSQEQGGYNEQF
.,TRBV9,ASSVVTGGGEQF
TRBD1,TRBV5-4,ASSGGQGRHEQF